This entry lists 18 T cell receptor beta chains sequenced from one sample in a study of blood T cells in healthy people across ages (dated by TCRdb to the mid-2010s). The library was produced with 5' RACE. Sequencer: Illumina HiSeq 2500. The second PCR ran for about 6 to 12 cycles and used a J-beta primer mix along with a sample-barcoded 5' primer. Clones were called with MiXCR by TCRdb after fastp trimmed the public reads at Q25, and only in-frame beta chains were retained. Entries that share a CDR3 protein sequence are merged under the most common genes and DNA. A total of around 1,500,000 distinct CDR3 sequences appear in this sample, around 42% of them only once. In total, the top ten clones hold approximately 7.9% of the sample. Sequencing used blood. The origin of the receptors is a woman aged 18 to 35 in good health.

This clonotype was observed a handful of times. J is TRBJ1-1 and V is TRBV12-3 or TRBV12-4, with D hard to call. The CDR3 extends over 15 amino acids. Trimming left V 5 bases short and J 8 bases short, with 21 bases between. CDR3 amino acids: CASSHPTALRLEAFF. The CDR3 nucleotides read TGTGCCAGCAGTCACCCTACCGCTTTGAGGCTAGAAGCTTTCTTT.

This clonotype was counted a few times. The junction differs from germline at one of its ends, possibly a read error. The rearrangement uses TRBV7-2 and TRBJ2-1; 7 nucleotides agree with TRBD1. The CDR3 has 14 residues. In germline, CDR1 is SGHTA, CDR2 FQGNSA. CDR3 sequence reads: CASRGQDRYNEKFF. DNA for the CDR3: TGTGCCAGCAGAGGACAGGACCGCTACAATGAGAAGTTCTTC.

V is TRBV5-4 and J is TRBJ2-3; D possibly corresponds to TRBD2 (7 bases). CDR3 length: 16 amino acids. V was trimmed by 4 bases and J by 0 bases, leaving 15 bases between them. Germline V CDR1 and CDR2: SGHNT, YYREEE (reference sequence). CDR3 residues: CASSPGGLASTDTQYF. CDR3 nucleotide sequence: TGTGCCAGCAGCCCCGGGGGGCTAGCGAGCACAGATACGCAGTATTTT.

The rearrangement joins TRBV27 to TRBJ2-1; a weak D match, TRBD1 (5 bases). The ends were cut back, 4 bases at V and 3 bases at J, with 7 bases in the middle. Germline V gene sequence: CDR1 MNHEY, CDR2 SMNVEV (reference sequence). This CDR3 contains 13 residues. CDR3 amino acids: CASSWTIYNEQFF. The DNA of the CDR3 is TGTGCCAGCAGTTGGACAATCTACAATGAGCAGTTCTTC.

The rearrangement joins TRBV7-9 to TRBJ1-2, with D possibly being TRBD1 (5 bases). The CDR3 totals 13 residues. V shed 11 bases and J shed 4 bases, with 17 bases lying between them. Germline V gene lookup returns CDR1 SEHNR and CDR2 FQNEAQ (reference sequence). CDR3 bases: TGTGCCGTCCCCGCGGGGGGATCCTATGGCTACACCTTC. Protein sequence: CAVPAGGSYGYTF.

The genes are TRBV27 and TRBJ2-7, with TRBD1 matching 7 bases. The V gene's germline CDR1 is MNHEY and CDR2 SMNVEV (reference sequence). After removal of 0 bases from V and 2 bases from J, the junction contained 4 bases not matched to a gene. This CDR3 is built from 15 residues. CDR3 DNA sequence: TGTGCCAGCAGTTTATCCGGACAGGCCACCTACGAGCAGTACTTC. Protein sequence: CASSLSGQATYEQYF.

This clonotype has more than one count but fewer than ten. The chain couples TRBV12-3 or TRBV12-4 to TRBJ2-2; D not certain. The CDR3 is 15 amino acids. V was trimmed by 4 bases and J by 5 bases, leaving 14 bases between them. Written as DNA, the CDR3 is TGTGCCAGCAGTTCCCCCGAACGTATGACCGGGGAGCTGTTTTTT. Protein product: CASSSPERMTGELFF.

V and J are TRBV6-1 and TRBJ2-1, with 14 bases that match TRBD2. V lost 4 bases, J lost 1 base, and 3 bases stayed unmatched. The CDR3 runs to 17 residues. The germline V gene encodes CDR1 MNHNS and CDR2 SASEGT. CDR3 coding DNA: TGTGCCAGCAGTGGGACTAGCGGGAGGTCGTCCTACAATGAGCAGTTCTTC. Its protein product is CASSGTSGRSSYNEQFF.

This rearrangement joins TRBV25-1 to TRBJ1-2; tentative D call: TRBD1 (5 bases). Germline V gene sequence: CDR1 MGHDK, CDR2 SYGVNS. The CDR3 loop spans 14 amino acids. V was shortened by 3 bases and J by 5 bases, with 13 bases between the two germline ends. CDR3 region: CASSEGPGTYGYTF. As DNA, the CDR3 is TGTGCCAGCAGTGAGGGACCGGGTACATATGGCTACACCTTC.

CDR3 loop: CASNTGTSGRKVYEQYF. The CDR3 bases are TGTGCCAGCAATACAGGGACTAGCGGGAGAAAAGTCTACGAGCAGTACTTC. V is TRBV6-1 and J is TRBJ2-7, with 14 bases aligning to TRBD2. The CDR3 sequence is 17 residues long. Germline values: CDR1 MNHNS, CDR2 SASEGT. V trimming: 7 bases; J trimming: 3 bases; junction bases outside the gene matches: 11.

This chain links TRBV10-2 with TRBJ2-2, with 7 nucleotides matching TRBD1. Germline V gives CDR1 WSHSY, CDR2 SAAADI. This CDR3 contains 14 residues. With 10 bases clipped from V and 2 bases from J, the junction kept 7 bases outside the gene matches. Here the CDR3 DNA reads TGCGCCACCCTAGGGGGCGTAAACACCGGGGAGCTGTTTTTT. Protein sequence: CATLGGVNTGELFF.

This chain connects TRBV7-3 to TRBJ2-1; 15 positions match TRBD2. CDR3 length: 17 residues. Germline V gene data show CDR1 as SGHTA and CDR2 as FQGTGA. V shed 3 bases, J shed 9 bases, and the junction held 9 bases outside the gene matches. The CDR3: CASSLLAGTSGGCEQFF. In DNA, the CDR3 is TGTGCCAGCAGCTTGTTAGCCGGGACTAGCGGGGGGTGTGAGCAGTTCTTC.

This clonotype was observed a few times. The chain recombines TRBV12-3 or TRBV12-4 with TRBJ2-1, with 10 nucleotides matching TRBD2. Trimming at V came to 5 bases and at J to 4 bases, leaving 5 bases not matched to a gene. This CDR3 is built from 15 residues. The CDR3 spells CASSDEGLAYNEQFF. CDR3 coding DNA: TGTGCCAGCAGTGACGAGGGACTAGCGTACAATGAGCAGTTCTTC.

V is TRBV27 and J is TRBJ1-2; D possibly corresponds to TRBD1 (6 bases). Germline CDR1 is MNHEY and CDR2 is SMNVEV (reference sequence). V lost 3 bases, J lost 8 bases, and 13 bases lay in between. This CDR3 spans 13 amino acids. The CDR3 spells CASSFQGLGGYTF. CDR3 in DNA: TGTGCCAGCAGTTTCCAGGGGCTGGGCGGCTACACCTTC.

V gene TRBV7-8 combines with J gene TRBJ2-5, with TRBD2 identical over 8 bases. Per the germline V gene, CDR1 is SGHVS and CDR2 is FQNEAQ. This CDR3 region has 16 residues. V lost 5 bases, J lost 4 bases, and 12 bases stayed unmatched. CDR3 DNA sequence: TGTGCCAGCAGCCTACGTGACGGGAGGGCCGTAGAGACCCAGTACTTC. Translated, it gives CASSLRDGRAVETQYF.

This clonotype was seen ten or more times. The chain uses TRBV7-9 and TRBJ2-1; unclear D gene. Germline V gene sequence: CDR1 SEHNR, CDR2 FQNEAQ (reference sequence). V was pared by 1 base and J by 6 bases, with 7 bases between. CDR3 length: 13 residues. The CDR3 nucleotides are TGTGCCAGCAGCTTAGGTGGCCCCAATGAGCAGTTCTTC. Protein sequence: CASSLGGPNEQFF.

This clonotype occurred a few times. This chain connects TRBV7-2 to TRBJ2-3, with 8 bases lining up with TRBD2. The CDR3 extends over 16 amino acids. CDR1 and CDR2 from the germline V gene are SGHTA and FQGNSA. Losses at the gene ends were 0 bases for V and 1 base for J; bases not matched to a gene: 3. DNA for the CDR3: TGTGCCAGCAGCTTAGCACGGGGGGGCGGCACAGATACGCAGTATTTT. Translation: CASSLARGGGTDTQYF.

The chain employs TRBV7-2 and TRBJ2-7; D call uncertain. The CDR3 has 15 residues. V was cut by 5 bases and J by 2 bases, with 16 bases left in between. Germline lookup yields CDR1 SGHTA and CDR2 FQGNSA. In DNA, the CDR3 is TGTGCCAGCAGCGGTGAAGATGGCCTACCCTACGAGCAGTACTTC. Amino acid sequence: CASSGEDGLPYEQYF.